One sample yielded the 3 T cell receptor beta chains listed below, sequenced in a study of blood T cell repertoires in COVID-19. The data were produced by immunoSEQ multiplex PCR, yet TCRdb's version contains in-frame clones alone and is incomplete. This repertoire shows 150,000 or so clones, roughly nine tenths found once; its top ten account for around an eighth. Material: peripheral blood. The receptors shown here come from a man aged 18 to 30 with COVID-19, enrolled during active disease.

This clone was recorded only once. The chain joins TRBV7-9 to TRBJ1-1, with 7 bases lining up with TRBD1. Trimming took 5 bases from V and 3 from J; bases not matched to a gene: 15. The length of the CDR3 is 17 residues. Germline values: CDR1 SEHNR, CDR2 FQNEAQ (reference sequence). The CDR3 loop is CASSPTGFTGVDTEAFF. In nucleotides, the CDR3 is TGTGCCAGCAGCCCCACCGGTTTCACAGGGGTCGACACTGAAGCTTTCTTT.

The J gene is TRBJ2-5, the V gene TRBV5-1; 9 positions agree with TRBD1. CDR1 is SGHRS and CDR2 is YFSETQ in the germline V gene. This CDR3 contains 16 residues. V dropped 4 bases and J dropped 1; count of bases not matched to a gene: 8. CDR3 bases: TGCGCCAGCAGCCGGACAGGGGTAGGATCCCAAGAGACCCAGTACTTC. This translates into CASSRTGVGSQETQYF.

This clone occurred a few times. The rearrangement uses TRBV9 and TRBJ2-1; 11 bases line up with TRBD2. The CDR3 runs to 18 residues. Germline assignment: CDR1 SGDLS and CDR2 YYNGEE. V lost 0 bases to trimming and J lost 0 bases; unmatched junction nucleotides: 5. The DNA for the CDR3 is TGTGCCAGCAGCGTAGAGGGTAGCGGGAGGGTCTCCTACAATGAGCAGTTCTTC. Translation: CASSVEGSGRVSYNEQFF. Variable domain in full (rest from reference TRBV9 and TRBJ2-1): DSGVTQTPKHLITATGQRVTLRCSPRSGDLSVYWYQQSLDQGLQFLIQYYNGEERAKGNILERFSAQQFPDLHSELNLSSLELGDSALYFCASSVEGSGRVSYNEQFFGPGTRLTVL.